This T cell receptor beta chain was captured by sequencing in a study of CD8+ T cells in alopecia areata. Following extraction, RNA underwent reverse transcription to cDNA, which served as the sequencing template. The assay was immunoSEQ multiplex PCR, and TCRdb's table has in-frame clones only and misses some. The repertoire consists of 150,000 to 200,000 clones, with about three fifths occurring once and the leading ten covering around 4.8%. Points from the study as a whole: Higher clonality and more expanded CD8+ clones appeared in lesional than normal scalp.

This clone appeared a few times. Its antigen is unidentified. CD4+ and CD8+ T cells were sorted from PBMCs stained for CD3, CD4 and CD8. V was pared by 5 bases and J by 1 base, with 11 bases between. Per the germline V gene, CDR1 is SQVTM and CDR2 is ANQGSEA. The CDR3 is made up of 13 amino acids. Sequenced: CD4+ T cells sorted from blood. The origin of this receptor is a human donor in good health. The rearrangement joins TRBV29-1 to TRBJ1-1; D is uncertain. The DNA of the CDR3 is TGCAGCGTTCGCGAGGGTCCGAACACTGAAGCTTTCTTT. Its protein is CSVREGPNTEAFF.